This T cell receptor beta chain came from a study of a mutant IDH1 vaccine in newly diagnosed glioma. Across the study: Treated patients, averaging around 40 years, were around 62% male and roughly 40% female. Most patients had radiochemotherapy with temozolomide before enrollment; others had one alone.

CDR3 length: 12 amino acids. The V end lost 2 bases, the J end lost 6 bases, and 7 bases lay between the germline ends. Germline-derived CDR1 and CDR2 are MNHEY and SVGAGI. The data were produced by immunoSEQ multiplex PCR, yet TCRdb's version contains in-frame clones alone and is incomplete. This table has about 51,000 clones, about three quarters appearing once. Sample time point: baseline, week 1 (first vaccination visit). Treatment given: pre-vaccination baseline after standard-of-care therapy. New IDH1-mutant, ATRX-lost WHO grade 3 or 4 astrocytomas occurred in donors. Material: PBMCs, obtained from a glioma patient treated with radiotherapy, temozolomide or both. The chain joins TRBV6-5 to TRBJ1-1; D might be TRBD1 (6 bases). The TCR was taken from a woman in her 40s with glioma. The CDR3 sequence is CASSYRGAEAFF. DNA of the CDR3: TGTGCCAGCAGTTACAGGGGGGCTGAAGCTTTCTTT.